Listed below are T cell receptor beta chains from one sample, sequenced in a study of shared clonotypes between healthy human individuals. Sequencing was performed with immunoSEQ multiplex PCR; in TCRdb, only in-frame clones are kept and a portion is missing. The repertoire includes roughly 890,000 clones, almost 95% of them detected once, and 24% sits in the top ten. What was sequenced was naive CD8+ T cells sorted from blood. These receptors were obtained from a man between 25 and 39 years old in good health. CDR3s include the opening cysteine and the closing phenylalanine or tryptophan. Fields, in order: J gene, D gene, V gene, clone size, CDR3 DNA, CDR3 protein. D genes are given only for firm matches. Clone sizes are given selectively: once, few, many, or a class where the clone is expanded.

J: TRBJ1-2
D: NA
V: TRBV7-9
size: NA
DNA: TGTGCCAGCAGCTCAACGGACGGCCTCCTGGGGGGCTACACCTTC
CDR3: CASSSTDGLLGGYTF

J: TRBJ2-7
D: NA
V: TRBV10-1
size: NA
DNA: TGCGCCAGCAGTGCAGGGGAAAGCCGCGAGCAGTACTTC
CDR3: CASSAGESREQYF

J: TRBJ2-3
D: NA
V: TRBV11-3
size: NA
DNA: TGTGCCAGCAGCCCAGACAGCGCTTACGATACGCAGTATTTT
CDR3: CASSPDSAYDTQYF

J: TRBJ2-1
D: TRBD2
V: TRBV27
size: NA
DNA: TGTGCCAGCAAGTGGATCGGGCTAGCGGGCTACAATGAGCAGTTCTTC
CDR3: CASKWIGLAGYNEQFF

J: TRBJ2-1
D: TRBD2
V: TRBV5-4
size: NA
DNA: TGTGCCAGCAGCTCGACGACTAGCGGGAGTGGGAATGAGCAGTTCTTC
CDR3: CASSSTTSGSGNEQFF

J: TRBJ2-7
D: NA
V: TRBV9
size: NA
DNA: TGTGCCAGCAGCCCCATGGACGAGCAGTACTTC
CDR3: CASSPMDEQYF

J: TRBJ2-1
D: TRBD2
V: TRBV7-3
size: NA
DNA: TGTGCCAGCAGCCCTATAGGCGGGAGTCGCAATGAGCAGTTCTTC
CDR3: CASSPIGGSRNEQFF

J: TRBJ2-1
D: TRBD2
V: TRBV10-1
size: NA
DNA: TGCGCCAGCTGTAGCGGGAGTTGCCATGAGCAGTTCTTC
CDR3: CASCSGSCHEQFF

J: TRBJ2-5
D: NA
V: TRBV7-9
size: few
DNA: TGTGCCAGCAGCTTAGTGGGGGGACCGTTACAAGAGACCCAGTACTTC
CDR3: CASSLVGGPLQETQYF

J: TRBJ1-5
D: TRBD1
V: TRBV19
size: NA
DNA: TGTGCCAGTAGTCGAGACAGGGGGAATCAGCCCCAGCATTTT
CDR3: CASSRDRGNQPQHF

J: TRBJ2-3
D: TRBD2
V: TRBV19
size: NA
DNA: TGTGCCAGTAGTTTCCTAGCGGGAGTGGCGACAGATACGCAGTATTTT
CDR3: CASSFLAGVATDTQYF

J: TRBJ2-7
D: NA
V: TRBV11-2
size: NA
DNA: TGTGCCAGCAGCTTAGAGGGGATCTCCTACGAGCAGTACTTC
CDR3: CASSLEGISYEQYF

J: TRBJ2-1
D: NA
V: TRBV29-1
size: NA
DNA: TGCAGCGTTGAAGGAGGCGCAGGCTCCTACAATGAGCAGTTCTTC
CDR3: CSVEGGAGSYNEQFF

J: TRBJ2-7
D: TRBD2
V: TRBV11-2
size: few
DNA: TGTGCCAGCAGCGGACTAGCGTCCGAGCAGTACTTC
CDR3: CASSGLASEQYF

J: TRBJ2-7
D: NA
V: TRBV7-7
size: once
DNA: TGTGCCAGCAGCCCCACCGGCTTTTTCTCCTACGAGCAGTACTTC
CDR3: CASSPTGFFSYEQYF

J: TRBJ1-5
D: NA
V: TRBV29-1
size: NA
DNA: TGCAGCGTCTCTACGGGGGTTTACAATCAGCCCCAGCATTTT
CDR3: CSVSTGVYNQPQHF

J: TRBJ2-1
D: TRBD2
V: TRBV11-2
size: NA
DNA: TGTGCCAGCACTCCGGGAGGCGCAAATGAGCAGTTCTTC
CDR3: CASTPGGANEQFF

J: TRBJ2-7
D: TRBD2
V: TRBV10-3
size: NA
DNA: TGTGCCATCAGTGGCGCGGCTAGCGGCGTACTCGAGCAGTACTTC
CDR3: CAISGAASGVLEQYF

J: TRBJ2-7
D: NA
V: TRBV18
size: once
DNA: TGTGCCAGCTCACCACCGCCGAACTTTACCTACGAGCAGTACTTC
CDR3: CASSPPPNFTYEQYF

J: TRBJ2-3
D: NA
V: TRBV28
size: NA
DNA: TGTGCCAGCAGTCCCCGTTCCTCTGCTAGCACAGATACGCAGTATTTT
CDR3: CASSPRSSASTDTQYF

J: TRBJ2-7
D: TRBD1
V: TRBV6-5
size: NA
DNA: TGTGCCAGCAGTTACTCATCAGGGGGCGAGTACGAGCAGTACTTC
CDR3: CASSYSSGGEYEQYF

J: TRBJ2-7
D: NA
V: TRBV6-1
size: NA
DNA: TGTGCCAGCAGGGGTGACCGATACTCCTACGAGCAGTACTTC
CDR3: CASRGDRYSYEQYF

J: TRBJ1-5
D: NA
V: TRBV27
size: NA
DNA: TGTGCCAGCAGTTTTGGAGGTAATCAGCCCCAGCATTTT
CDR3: CASSFGGNQPQHF

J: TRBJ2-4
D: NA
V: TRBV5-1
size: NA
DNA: TGCGCCAGCAGCTTGGAGATTAATGGGGAAAACATTCAGTACTTC
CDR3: CASSLEINGENIQYF

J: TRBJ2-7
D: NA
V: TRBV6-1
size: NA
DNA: TGTGCCAGCAGTGAAGCCACGGGTTCTCCCCGCGAGCAGTACTTC
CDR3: CASSEATGSPREQYF

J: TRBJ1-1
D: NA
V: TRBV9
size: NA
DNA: TGTGCCAGCAGCGGAAGGGACCGTGAAGCTTTCTTT
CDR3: CASSGRDREAFF

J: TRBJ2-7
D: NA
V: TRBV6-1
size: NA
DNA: TGTGCCAGCAGTGAACCCCACTACGAGCAGTACTTC
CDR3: CASSEPHYEQYF

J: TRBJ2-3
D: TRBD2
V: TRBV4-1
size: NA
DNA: TGCGCCAGCAGCCGGACTAGCGGCACAGATACGCAGTATTTT
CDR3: CASSRTSGTDTQYF

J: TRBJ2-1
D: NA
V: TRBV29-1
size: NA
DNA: TGCAGCGTTGATGCGGGGTACAATGAGCAGTTCTTC
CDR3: CSVDAGYNEQFF

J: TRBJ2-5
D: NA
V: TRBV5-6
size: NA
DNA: TGTGCCAGCAATCGCCGAGAGGACAGCAAGGAAGAGACCCAGTACTTC
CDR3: CASNRREDSKEETQYF

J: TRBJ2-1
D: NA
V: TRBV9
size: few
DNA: TGTGCCAGCGGCTACAATGAGCAGTTCTTC
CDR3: CASGYNEQFF

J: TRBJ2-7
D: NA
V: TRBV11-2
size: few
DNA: TGTGCCAGCAGCCCTGGGGTGACCTACGAGCAGTACTTC
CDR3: CASSPGVTYEQYF

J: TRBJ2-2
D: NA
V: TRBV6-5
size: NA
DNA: TGTGCCAGCACAACCGGCGGATACACCGGGGAGCTGTTTTTT
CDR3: CASTTGGYTGELFF

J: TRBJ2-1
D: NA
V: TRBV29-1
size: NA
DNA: TGCAGCTGGGAAGGGCTAGCTGAGAATGAGCAGTTCTTC
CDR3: CSWEGLAENEQFF

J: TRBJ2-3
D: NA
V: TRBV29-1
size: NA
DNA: TGCAGCGCAATCACAGATACGCAGTATTTT
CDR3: CSAITDTQYF

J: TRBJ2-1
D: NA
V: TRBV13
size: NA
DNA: TGTGCCAGCAGCTTAGGCCCGGGTAATGAGCAGTTCTTC
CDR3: CASSLGPGNEQFF

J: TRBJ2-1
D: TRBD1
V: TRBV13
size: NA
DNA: TGTGCCAGCAGCTATTCCGGGACAGGGTTGGATGAGCAGTTCTTC
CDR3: CASSYSGTGLDEQFF

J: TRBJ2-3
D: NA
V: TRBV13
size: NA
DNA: TGTGCCAGCAGCTTAGTGGGGGGCCGTGGAGATACGCAGTATTTT
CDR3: CASSLVGGRGDTQYF

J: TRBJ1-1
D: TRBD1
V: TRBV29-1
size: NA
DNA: TGCAGCGTGGAAATTCAGGGGGTCTGGACTGAAGCTTTCTTT
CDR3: CSVEIQGVWTEAFF

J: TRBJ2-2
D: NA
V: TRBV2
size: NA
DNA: TGTGCCAGCAGTGGTCCGAAGATGGGGCTAGTGGATACCGGGGAGCTGTTTTTT
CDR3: CASSGPKMGLVDTGELFF

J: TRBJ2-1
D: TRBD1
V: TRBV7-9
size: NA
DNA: TGTGCCAGCAGCCCCCGGGGACAGGGGGAGATTGAGCAGTTCTTC
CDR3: CASSPRGQGEIEQFF